Following are 13 T cell receptor beta chains from one sample sequenced in a study of tumor-infiltrating lymphocytes in primary liver carcinoma. RNA was extracted from whole blood without cell sorting, alongside germline DNA. Synthesis of TCR beta cDNA was carried out from approximately 470 ng total RNA with a constant-region primer. Researchers made the TCR beta libraries by running three nested multiplex PCR rounds with slightly modified ARM-PCR. A C-beta reverse primer was combined with TRBV1-TRBV30 forward primers in the first two PCR rounds, and each round had 10 cycles. TCRdb recomputed calls from the multiplex PCR reads with MiXCR, one row per CDR3 protein. Seen here are approximately 330,000 distinct CDR3 sequences, around 60% observed once, and the top ten hold about 6.3%. The sample consisted of peripheral blood. The receptors here all came from a man in his forties with primary liver carcinoma and hepatitis B virus infection.

This clonotype showed up many times. The CDR3 sequence is CASSSGGSQYF. The CDR3 region has the DNA TGTGCCAGCAGCTCAGGCGGCAGCCAGTACTTC. This sequence joins TRBV11-2 and TRBJ2-7; D is undetermined. Germline V gives CDR1 SGHAT, CDR2 FQNNGV. Deletions cut 4 bases from V and 10 bases from J, with 11 bases between. This CDR3 comprises 11 residues.

Points on this clonotype: The conserved closing phenylalanine or tryptophan is absent in this CDR3, likely reflecting a read error. V and J are TRBV11-3 and TRBJ2-1; D not certain. CDR3 length: 14 residues. Germline V gene sequence: CDR1 SGHNT, CDR2 YENEEA. The V and J ends lost 2 bases and 0 bases respectively, with 5 bases between them. CDR3 nucleotide sequence: TGTGCCAGCAGCTTATGGAACTCCTACAATGAGCAGTTCTTG. Its protein is CASSLWNSYNEQFL.

This clonotype has a count of ten or more. The chain recombines TRBV10-3 with TRBJ2-5; D gene ambiguous. Per the germline V gene, CDR1 is ENHRY and CDR2 is SYGVKD. The CDR3 loop spans 11 amino acids. V was pared by 4 bases and J by 1 base, with 1 base between. This CDR3 reads CAISGQETQYF. In nucleotides, the CDR3 is TGTGCCATCAGTGGCCAAGAGACCCAGTACTTC.

With respect to this clonotype: The junction shows a germline mismatch at one end, possibly a read error. The chain joins TRBV6-2 or TRBV6-3 to TRBJ2-1; 11 nucleotides match TRBD2. The CDR3 consists of 15 residues. Germline V lookup: CDR1 MNHEY, CDR2 SVGEGT. CDR3 sequence: CANSKLAGDYNEQFF. DNA of the CDR3: TGTGCCAACAGTAAACTAGCGGGAGATTACAATGAGCAGTTCTTC.

Many counts were recorded for this clonotype. The chain uses TRBV6-5 and TRBJ2-7; 9 nucleotides line up with TRBD1. J gave up 6 bases and V 8 bases, and 8 bases lay outside the gene matches. The CDR3 is made up of 13 amino acids. The germline V gene encodes CDR1 MNHEY and CDR2 SVGAGI. CDR3 in DNA: TGTGCCAGCTTCCCGGGACAGGGTGGCGAGCAGTACTTC. It encodes CASFPGQGGEQYF.

The chain joins TRBV11-2 to TRBJ2-3; D is undetermined. V was shortened by 6 bases and J by 6 bases, with 19 bases between the two germline ends. CDR3 length: 15 residues. The germline V gene has CDR1 SGHAT and CDR2 FQNNGV. CDR3 protein: CASSLNGGYGDTQYF. DNA of the CDR3: TGTGCCAGCAGTTTAAACGGTGGCTACGGTGATACGCAGTATTTT.

The chain joins TRBV14 to TRBJ2-3; the match to TRBD1 covers 9 bases. This CDR3 has 16 amino acids. J lost 3 bases, V lost 5 bases, and 9 bases had no gene match. Germline values: CDR1 SGHDN, CDR2 FVKESK. The CDR3 reads CASSAPGQGITDTQYF. The DNA for the CDR3 is TGTGCCAGCAGCGCCCCGGGACAGGGAATTACAGATACGCAGTATTTT. Filled out from reference TRBV14 and TRBJ2-3, the complete variable domain reads EAGVTQFPSHSVIEKGQTVTLRCDPISGHDNLYWYRRVMGKEIKFLLHFVKESKQDESGMPNNRFLAERTGGTYSTLKVQPAELEDSGVYFCASSAPGQGITDTQYFGPGTRLTVL.

A few counts support this clonotype. Since a much larger clone is just one base distant, this may be a read error. The chain employs TRBV6-1 and TRBJ1-2; no firm D call. From germline, CDR1 is MNHNS and CDR2 SASEGT. The CDR3 has 16 amino acids. V lost 6 bases, J lost 0 bases, and 17 bases lay in between. CDR3 DNA: TGTGCCAGCAGGGCCATTCGTGCGGGTTCTAACTATGGCTACACCTTC. Translating gives CASRAIRAGSNYGYTF.

A note on this clonotype: One end of the junction varies from germline; a read error may be responsible. The chain combines TRBV11-2 with TRBJ2-1, with 7 bases identical to TRBD2. CDR1 and CDR2 (germline): SGHAT, FQNNGV. The CDR3 has 16 amino acids. The CDR3 coding sequence is TGTGACAGCAGCCCCCGAAGTAGCGGGCCCTACAATGAGCAGTTATTC. Its translation is CDSSPRSSGPYNEQLF.

Concerning this clonotype: Given a much more abundant clone one base away, this may be a read error. The V gene is TRBV5-6, the J gene TRBJ1-1; D remains unclear. Germline V lookup: CDR1 SGHDT, CDR2 YYEEEE. The CDR3 loop spans 14 amino acids. The CDR3 DNA reads TGTGCCAGCAGCTTGGGACTTATGAACAATGAAGCTTTCTTT. Its protein product is CASSLGLMNNEAFF.

The sample holds one count of this clonotype. Since no conserved phenylalanine or tryptophan closes the CDR3, a read error is the likely cause. V and J are TRBV5-1 and TRBJ2-1, with TRBD2 as a possible D gene (5 bases). The CDR3 runs 15 residues. Germline assignment: CDR1 SGHRS and CDR2 YFSETQ. The V and J ends lost 0 bases and 0 bases respectively, with 7 bases between them. The CDR3 sequence is CASSLGGSSYNEQFI. The CDR3 DNA sequence: TGCGCCAGCAGCTTGGGAGGGAGCTCCTACAATGAGCAGTTCATC.

With respect to this clonotype: Lacking the conserved final phenylalanine or tryptophan, this CDR3 likely reflects a read error. The chain couples TRBV12-3 or TRBV12-4 to TRBJ1-1; D uncertain. The germline V and J ends were trimmed by 5 bases and 9 bases, with 13 bases remaining between them. This CDR3 region has 12 residues. CDR3 residues: CASSPLGGQAFL. CDR3 DNA: TGTGCCAGCAGTCCCCTCGGTGGCCAAGCTTTCCTT.

There are many counts of this clonotype. The chain uses TRBV10-3 and TRBJ2-7; the D gene could be TRBD1 or TRBD2 (5 bases each). CDR1 is ENHRY and CDR2 is SYGVKD in the germline V gene. Trimming stripped 11 bases from V and 0 bases from J, with 11 bases between. The CDR3 extends over 12 amino acids. CDR3 loop: CADWDGSYEQYF. CDR3 nucleotides: TGTGCCGACTGGGACGGCTCCTACGAGCAGTACTTC.